These T cell receptor beta chains were read from a single sample in a study of T cell repertoires in cytomegalovirus infection. These TCRs' antigens remain unknown. One entry per CDR3 protein results from TCRdb running MiXCR on the reads. The table lists under 450,000 distinct CDR3 sequences, about 35% of them singletons. Sequencing used cultured PBMCs, obtained from culture after CMV antigen stimulation. The receptor set was obtained from a human donor in good health (CMV status not recorded). Some clones in this sample may be carry-over from other donors' samples. The CDR3 runs from the conserved cysteine through the conserved F or W. Fields, in order: clone size, V gene, J gene, D gene, CDR3 protein, CDR3 DNA. A D gene is named only where the DNA matches it firmly. Clone size is stated in some rows and not others, as once, few, many or a class when expanded.

clone_size: .; v_call: TRBV6-6; j_call: TRBJ2-7; d_call: TRBD2; cdr3_aa: CASSYIRLATYEQYF; cdr3_nt: TGTGCCAGCAGTTACATCCGACTAGCAACCTACGAGCAGTACTTC
clone_size: .; v_call: TRBV11-1; j_call: TRBJ2-5; d_call: .; cdr3_aa: CASSRSLNQETQYF; cdr3_nt: TGTGCCAGCAGCCGTAGTCTGAACCAAGAGACCCAGTACTTC
clone_size: .; v_call: TRBV19; j_call: TRBJ2-5; d_call: .; cdr3_aa: CASSVFGGLQETQYF; cdr3_nt: TGTGCCAGTTCAGTATTTGGGGGTCTCCAAGAGACCCAGTACTTC
clone_size: few; v_call: TRBV7-6; j_call: TRBJ1-5; d_call: TRBD1; cdr3_aa: CASSLAGDRYQPQHF; cdr3_nt: TGTGCCAGCAGCTTAGCCGGGGACAGATATCAGCCCCAGCATTTT
clone_size: .; v_call: TRBV6-8; j_call: TRBJ2-1; d_call: TRBD2; cdr3_aa: CASSYSSIAGETYNEQFF; cdr3_nt: TGTGCCAGCAGTTACTCGTCAATAGCGGGAGAAACCTACAATGAGCAGTTCTTC
clone_size: many; v_call: TRBV20-1; j_call: TRBJ2-1; d_call: .; cdr3_aa: CSASLLQGNNEQFF; cdr3_nt: TGCAGTGCTTCCCTCCTACAGGGTAACAATGAGCAGTTCTTC
clone_size: few; v_call: TRBV20-1; j_call: TRBJ1-5; d_call: TRBD1; cdr3_aa: CSASGPGQSNQPQHF; cdr3_nt: TGCAGTGCTAGTGGACCGGGACAGAGCAATCAGCCCCAGCATTTT
clone_size: few; v_call: TRBV12-3/TRBV12-4; j_call: TRBJ1-4; d_call: TRBD1; cdr3_aa: CASSSDRVVAEKLFF; cdr3_nt: TGTGCCAGCAGTTCGGACAGGGTTGTCGCTGAAAAACTGTTTTTT
clone_size: .; v_call: TRBV4-1; j_call: TRBJ2-5; d_call: TRBD2; cdr3_aa: CASSQEGGRAEETQYF; cdr3_nt: TGCGCCAGCAGCCAAGAAGGCGGGAGGGCCGAAGAGACCCAGTACTTC
clone_size: few; v_call: TRBV6-2/TRBV6-3; j_call: TRBJ1-1; d_call: .; cdr3_aa: CASSPADRRNTEAFF; cdr3_nt: TGTGCCAGCAGTCCCGCCGACAGGCGGAACACTGAAGCTTTCTTT
clone_size: .; v_call: TRBV19; j_call: TRBJ1-1; d_call: .; cdr3_aa: CASRFGLGQLNTEAFF; cdr3_nt: TGTGCCAGTAGATTCGGACTCGGACAGTTGAACACTGAAGCTTTCTTT
clone_size: .; v_call: TRBV5-1; j_call: TRBJ2-5; d_call: TRBD2; cdr3_aa: CASSLGLAGKETQYF; cdr3_nt: TGCGCCAGCAGCTTGGGACTAGCGGGAAAAGAGACCCAGTACTTC
clone_size: few; v_call: TRBV19; j_call: TRBJ1-5; d_call: .; cdr3_aa: CASTPLQRGNQPQHF; cdr3_nt: TGTGCCAGTACCCCTTTACAGCGAGGCAATCAGCCCCAGCATTTT
clone_size: .; v_call: TRBV7-2; j_call: TRBJ2-6; d_call: TRBD1; cdr3_aa: CASSPGQGVPGANVLTF; cdr3_nt: TGTGCCAGCAGCCCGGGACAGGGGGTACCTGGGGCCAACGTCCTGACTTTC
clone_size: few; v_call: TRBV4-1; j_call: TRBJ1-4; d_call: .; cdr3_aa: CASSLTGQGVGEKLFF; cdr3_nt: TGCGCCAGCAGCCTGACCGGCCAGGGAGTTGGTGAAAAACTGTTTTTT
clone_size: few; v_call: TRBV5-4; j_call: TRBJ2-5; d_call: .; cdr3_aa: CASSLRASLQETQYF; cdr3_nt: TGTGCCAGCAGCTTGCGGGCAAGCCTCCAAGAGACCCAGTACTTC
clone_size: few; v_call: TRBV19; j_call: TRBJ2-1; d_call: .; cdr3_aa: CASSMAMAGEQFF; cdr3_nt: TGTGCCAGTAGTATGGCTATGGCAGGAGAGCAGTTCTTC